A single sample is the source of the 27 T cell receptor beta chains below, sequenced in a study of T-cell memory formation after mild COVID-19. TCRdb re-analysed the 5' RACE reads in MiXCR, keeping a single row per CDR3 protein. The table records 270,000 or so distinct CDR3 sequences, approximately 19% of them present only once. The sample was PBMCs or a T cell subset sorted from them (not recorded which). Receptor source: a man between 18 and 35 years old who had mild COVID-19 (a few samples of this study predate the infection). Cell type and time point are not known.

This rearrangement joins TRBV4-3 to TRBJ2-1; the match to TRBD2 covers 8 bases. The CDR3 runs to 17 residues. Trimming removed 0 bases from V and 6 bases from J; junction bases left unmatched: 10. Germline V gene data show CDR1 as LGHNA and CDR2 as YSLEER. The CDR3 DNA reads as TGCGCCAGCAGCCAAGATCCACCGGGGGGGCCCCTCAATGAGCAGTTCTTC. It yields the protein CASSQDPPGGPLNEQFF.

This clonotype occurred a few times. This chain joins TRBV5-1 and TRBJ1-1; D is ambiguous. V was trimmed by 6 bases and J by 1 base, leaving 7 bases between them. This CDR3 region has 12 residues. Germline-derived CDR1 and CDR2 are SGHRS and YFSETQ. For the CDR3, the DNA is TGCGCCAGCACCGCAGGGAACACTGAAGCTTTCTTT. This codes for CASTAGNTEAFF.

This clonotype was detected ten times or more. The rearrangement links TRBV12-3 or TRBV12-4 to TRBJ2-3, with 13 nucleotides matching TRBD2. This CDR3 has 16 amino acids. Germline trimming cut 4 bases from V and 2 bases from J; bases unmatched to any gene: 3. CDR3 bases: TGTGCCAGCAGTTCCGGACTAGCGGGGGACACAGATACGCAGTATTTT. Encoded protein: CASSSGLAGDTDTQYF.

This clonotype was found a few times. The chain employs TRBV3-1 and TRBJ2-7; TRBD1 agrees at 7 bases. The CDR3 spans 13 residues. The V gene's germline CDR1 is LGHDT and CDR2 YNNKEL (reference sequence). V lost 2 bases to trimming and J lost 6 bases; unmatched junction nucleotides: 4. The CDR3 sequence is CASSQRTGVEQYF. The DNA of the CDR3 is TGTGCCAGCAGCCAACGCACAGGGGTCGAGCAGTACTTC.

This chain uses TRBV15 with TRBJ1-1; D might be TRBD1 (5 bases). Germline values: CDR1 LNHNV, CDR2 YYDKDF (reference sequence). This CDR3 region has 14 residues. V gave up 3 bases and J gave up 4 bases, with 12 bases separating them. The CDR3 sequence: CATSRGVTGTEAFF. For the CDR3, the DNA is TGTGCCACCAGCAGGGGGGTCACAGGCACTGAAGCTTTCTTT.

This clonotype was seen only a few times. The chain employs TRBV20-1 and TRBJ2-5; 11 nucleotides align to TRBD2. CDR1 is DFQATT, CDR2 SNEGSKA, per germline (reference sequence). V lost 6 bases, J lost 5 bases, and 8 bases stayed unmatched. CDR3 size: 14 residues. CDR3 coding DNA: TGCAGTGCGCCCCTAGCGGGGGGCAAGGAGACCCAGTACTTC. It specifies CSAPLAGGKETQYF.

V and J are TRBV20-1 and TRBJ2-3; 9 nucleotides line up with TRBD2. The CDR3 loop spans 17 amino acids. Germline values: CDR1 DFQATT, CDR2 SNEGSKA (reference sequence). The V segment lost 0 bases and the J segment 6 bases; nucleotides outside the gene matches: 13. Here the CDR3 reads CSARDFAGGTTLDTQYF. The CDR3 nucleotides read TGCAGTGCTAGAGATTTTGCGGGGGGGACCACCCTCGATACGCAGTATTTT.

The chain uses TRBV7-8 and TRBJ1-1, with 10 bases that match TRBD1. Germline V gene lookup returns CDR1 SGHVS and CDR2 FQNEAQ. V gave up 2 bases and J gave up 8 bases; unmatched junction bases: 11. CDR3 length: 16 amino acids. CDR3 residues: CASSLRGTGAYFEAFF. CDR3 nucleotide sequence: TGTGCCAGCAGCTTAAGAGGGACAGGGGCCTACTTCGAAGCTTTCTTT.

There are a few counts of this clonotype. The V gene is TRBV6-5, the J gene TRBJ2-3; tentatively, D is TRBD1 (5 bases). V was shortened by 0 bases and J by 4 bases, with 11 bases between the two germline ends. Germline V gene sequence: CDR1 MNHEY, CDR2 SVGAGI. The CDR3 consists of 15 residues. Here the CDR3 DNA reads TGTGCCAGCAGTTACTCTGGCAGGGCGGCAGATACGCAGTATTTT. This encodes CASSYSGRAADTQYF.

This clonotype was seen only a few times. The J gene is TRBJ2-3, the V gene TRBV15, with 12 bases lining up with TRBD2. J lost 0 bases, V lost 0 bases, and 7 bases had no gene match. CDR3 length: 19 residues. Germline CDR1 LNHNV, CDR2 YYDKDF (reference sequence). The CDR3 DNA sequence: TGTGCCACCAGCAGAGACGGAATGACTAGCGGGGGAAGCACAGATACGCAGTATTTT. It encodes CATSRDGMTSGGSTDTQYF.

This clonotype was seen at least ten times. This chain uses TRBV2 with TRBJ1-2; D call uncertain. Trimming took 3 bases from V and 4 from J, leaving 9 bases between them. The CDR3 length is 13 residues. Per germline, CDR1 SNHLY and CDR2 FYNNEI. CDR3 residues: CASSDAAGYGYTF. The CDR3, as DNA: TGTGCCAGCAGTGATGCGGCAGGCTATGGCTACACCTTC.

The CDR3 region has the DNA TGTGCCATCGGTCGCGGGAGCAATCAGCCCCAGCATTTT. Its protein is CAIGRGSNQPQHF. V gene TRBV10-3 combines with J gene TRBJ1-5; D is undetermined. Germline CDR1 ENHRY, CDR2 SYGVKD. Trimming left V 8 bases short and J 1 base short, with 9 bases between. This CDR3 is 13 amino acids long.

In DNA form, the CDR3 reads TGCAGTGCTCGAAGCGGGGGGGCGTACGGGGAGCTGTTTTTT. Residues: CSARSGGAYGELFF. The genes are TRBV20-1 and TRBJ2-2; 10 bases fit TRBD2. The ends lost 5 bases at V and 7 bases at J; junction bases unmatched: 7. Germline values: CDR1 DFQATT, CDR2 SNEGSKA (reference sequence). The CDR3 consists of 14 residues.

In DNA, the CDR3 is TGTGCCATCCACGGGGCAGGGGTATGGAATTACAATGAGCAGTTCTTC. It codes for CAIHGAGVWNYNEQFF. The rearrangement uses TRBV10-3 and TRBJ2-1, with D possibly being TRBD1 (6 bases). This CDR3 is built from 16 residues. V was shortened by 8 bases and J by 4 bases, with 21 bases between the two germline ends. Germline CDR1 reads ENHRY; CDR2 reads SYGVKD.

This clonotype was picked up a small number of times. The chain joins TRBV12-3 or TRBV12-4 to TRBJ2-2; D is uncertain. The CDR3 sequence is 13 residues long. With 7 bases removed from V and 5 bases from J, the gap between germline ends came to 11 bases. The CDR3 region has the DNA TGTGCCAGCACCCCTGGGGTGACCGGGGAGCTGTTTTTT. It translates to CASTPGVTGELFF.

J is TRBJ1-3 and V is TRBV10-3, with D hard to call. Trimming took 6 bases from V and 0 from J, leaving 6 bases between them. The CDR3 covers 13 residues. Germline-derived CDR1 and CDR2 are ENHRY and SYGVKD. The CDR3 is CAISLSSGNTIYF. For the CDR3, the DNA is TGTGCCATCAGCTTAAGCTCTGGAAACACCATATATTTT.

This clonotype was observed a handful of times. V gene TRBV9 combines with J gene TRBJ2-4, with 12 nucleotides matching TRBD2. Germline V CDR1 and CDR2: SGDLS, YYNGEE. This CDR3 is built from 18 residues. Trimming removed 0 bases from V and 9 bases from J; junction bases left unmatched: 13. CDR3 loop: CASSVGLAGGTTNGIQYF. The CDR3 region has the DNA TGTGCCAGCAGCGTAGGGCTAGCGGGGGGGACGACTAATGGCATTCAGTACTTC.

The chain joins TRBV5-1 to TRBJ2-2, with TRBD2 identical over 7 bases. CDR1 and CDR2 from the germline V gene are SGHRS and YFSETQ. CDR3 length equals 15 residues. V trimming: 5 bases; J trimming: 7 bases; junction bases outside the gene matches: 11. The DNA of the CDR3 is TGCGCCAGCAGACTGTTGCGGGGGAAGGGCGGGGAGCTGTTTTTT. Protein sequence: CASRLLRGKGGELFF.

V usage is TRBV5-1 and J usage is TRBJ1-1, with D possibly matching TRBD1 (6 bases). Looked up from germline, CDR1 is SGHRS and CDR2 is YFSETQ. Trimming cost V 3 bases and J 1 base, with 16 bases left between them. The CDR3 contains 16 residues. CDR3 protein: CASSWNPGQKNTEAFF. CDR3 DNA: TGCGCCAGCAGCTGGAACCCGGGACAAAAGAACACTGAAGCTTTCTTT.

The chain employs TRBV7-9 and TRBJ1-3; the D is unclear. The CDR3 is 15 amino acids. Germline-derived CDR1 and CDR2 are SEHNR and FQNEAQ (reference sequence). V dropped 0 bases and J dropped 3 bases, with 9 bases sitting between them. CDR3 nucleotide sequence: TGTGCCAGCAGCTTAGCGCCCGGCCTTGGAAACACCATATATTTT. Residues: CASSLAPGLGNTIYF.

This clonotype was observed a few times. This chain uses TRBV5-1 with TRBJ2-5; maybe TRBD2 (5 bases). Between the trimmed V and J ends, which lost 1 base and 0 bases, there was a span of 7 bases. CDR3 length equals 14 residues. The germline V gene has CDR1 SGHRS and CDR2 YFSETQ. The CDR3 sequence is CASSLTGYQETQYF. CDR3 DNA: TGCGCCAGCAGCTTGACGGGGTACCAAGAGACCCAGTACTTC. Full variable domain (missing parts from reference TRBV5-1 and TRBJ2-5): KAGVTQTPRYLIKTRGQQVTLSCSPISGHRSVSWYQQTPGQGLQFLFEYFSETQRNKGNFPGRFSGRQFSNSRSEMNVSTLELGDSALYLCASSLTGYQETQYFGPGTRLLVL.

This CDR3 is CASSSGQGAPLGYTF. As DNA, the CDR3 is TGCGCCAGCAGCTCGGGACAGGGGGCTCCCCTGGGCTACACCTTC. The chain has TRBV5-1 and TRBJ1-2; the match to TRBD1 covers 12 bases. V lost 3 bases and J lost 8; bases outside the gene matches: 8. The CDR3 runs to 15 residues. The germline V gene has CDR1 SGHRS and CDR2 YFSETQ. Looking up the rest from reference TRBV5-1 and TRBJ1-2 gives the full variable domain: KAGVTQTPRYLIKTRGQQVTLSCSPISGHRSVSWYQQTPGQGLQFLFEYFSETQRNKGNFPGRFSGRQFSNSRSEMNVSTLELGDSALYLCASSSGQGAPLGYTFGSGTRLTVV.

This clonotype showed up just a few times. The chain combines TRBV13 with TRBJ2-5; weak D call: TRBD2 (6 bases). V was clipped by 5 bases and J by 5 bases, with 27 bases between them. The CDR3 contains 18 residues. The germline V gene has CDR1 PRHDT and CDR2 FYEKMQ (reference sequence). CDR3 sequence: CASSKAPPRGGMRETQYF. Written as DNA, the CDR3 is TGTGCCAGCAGCAAAGCCCCTCCGAGGGGCGGGATGAGGGAGACCCAGTACTTC. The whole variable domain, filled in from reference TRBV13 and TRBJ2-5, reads AAGVIQSPRHLIKEKRETATLKCYPIPRHDTVYWYQQGPGQDPQFLISFYEKMQSDKGSIPDRFSAQQFSDYHSELNMSSLELGDSALYFCASSKAPPRGGMRETQYFGPGTRLLVL.

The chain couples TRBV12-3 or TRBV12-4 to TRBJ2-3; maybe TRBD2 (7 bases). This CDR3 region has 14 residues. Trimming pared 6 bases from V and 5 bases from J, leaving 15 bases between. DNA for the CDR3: TGTGCCAGCAGCCCCTGGGGAGGGGGAGATACGCAGTATTTT. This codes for CASSPWGGGDTQYF.

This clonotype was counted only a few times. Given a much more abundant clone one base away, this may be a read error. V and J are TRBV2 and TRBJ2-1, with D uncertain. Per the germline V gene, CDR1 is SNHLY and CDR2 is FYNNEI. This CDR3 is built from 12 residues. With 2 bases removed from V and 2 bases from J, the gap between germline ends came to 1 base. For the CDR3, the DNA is TGTGCCAGCAGTGAACCCTACAATGAGCAGTTCTTC. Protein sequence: CASSEPYNEQFF.

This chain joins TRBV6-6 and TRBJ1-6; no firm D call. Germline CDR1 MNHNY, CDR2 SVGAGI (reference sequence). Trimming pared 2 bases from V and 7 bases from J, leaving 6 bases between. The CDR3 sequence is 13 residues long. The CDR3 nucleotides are TGTGCCAGCAGTTACATCGAGAATTCACCCCTCCACTTT. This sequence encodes CASSYIENSPLHF.

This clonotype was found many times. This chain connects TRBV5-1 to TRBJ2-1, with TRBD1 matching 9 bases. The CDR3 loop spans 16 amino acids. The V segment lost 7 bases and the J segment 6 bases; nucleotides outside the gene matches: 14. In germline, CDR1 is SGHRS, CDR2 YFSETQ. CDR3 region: CASGTHPGQGSNEQFF. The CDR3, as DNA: TGCGCCAGCGGGACGCACCCGGGACAGGGTAGCAATGAGCAGTTCTTC. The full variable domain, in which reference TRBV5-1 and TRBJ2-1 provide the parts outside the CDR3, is KAGVTQTPRYLIKTRGQQVTLSCSPISGHRSVSWYQQTPGQGLQFLFEYFSETQRNKGNFPGRFSGRQFSNSRSEMNVSTLELGDSALYLCASGTHPGQGSNEQFFGPGTRLTVL.